This TCR beta chain is drawn from a study of T cell responses to AZD1222 COVID-19 vaccine (dated by TCRdb to about 2021). Notes on the research overall: Because spike-specific TCR depth and breadth did not differ between the two schedules, AZD1222 recipients who got a second dose at roughly 4 weeks were pooled with those who got a second dose at roughly 12 weeks. TCR sequencing was performed for more than 230 trial participants, of whom about 210 were given two doses of AZD1222 and approximately 25 were given two doses of MenACWY control vaccine. Trial participants were enrolled by age into 18-55, 56-69 and 70-plus year subgroups, with roughly 160, 29 and 62 TCR-sequenced participants respectively. What the study reported, not specific to this receptor: Because no samples from the day 14 peak response were available, repertoires could be characterized only after the peak T cell response. Conclusions about previously exposed vaccinees are limited because only a handful of AZD1222 recipients were SARS-CoV-2 seropositive at baseline. CD4 TCRs associated with the vaccine covered the entire spike protein, and the dominant responses were in regions 160-218 and 743-854. The 56-69-year group was small, and its depth increase did not reach significance, likely because of low power. Spike-specific TCR breadth and depth rose significantly after two AZD1222 doses compared with day 0 and with MenACWY recipients. Reportedly, almost half of the unique spike-specific TCRs recognized epitopes lying outside the regions that are mutated in the B.1.351 and B.1.1.7 variants. Participants were mostly white British and included more females than males, and it was suggested by the authors that clonal diversity may have been underestimated.

There are a few counts of this clone. The antigen it binds to is not known. Per-base quality was not reported, and no clone a single base away is much larger than it. The CDR3 regions of human TCRbeta chains were analyzed by immunosequencing. Under the source paper's analysis protocol: Repertoire TCRs were matched against a reference library of SARS-CoV-2-specific TCRs generated with the MIRA antigen-specificity platform. Breadth was defined as the fraction of unique TCRs that were SARS-CoV-2-associated. Depth was defined as the fraction of total T cells that were SARS-CoV-2-associated. Using the MIRA data, each spike-specific TCR was assigned both to the spike region to which the TCR was reactive and to a CD4 or CD8 class. Log10-transformed breadth and depth values were compared by one-way ANOVA with Sidak's multiple comparisons tests. This immuneACCESS table, as held by TCRdb, lists in-frame sequences with V and J called but not all clones. Of the missing ones, under half trace to an unresolved V gene in checked studies; the others have no known cause. D and trimming come from the DNA, and the V and J calls and clone size come from that table. The sample includes 150,000 to 200,000 clones, with nearly 95% observed a single time. Jointly, the top ten make up less than 2.5% of the sample.

In the paper's terms, the time point label means: baseline before first vaccination. The vaccinee samples were drawn from two UK trials, COV001 and COV002, one of which was a single-blind randomized controlled phase 2/3 trial testing AZD1222 (ChAdOx1 nCoV-19) in healthy adults. Trial participant PBMC samples were collected at day 0 and day 28 after the second dose for TCRbeta chain sequencing. V gives up 5 bases and J gives up 2 bases, and the segment between their germline ends measures 10 bases. As encoded in the germline V gene, CDR1 is SGHTA while CDR2 is FQGNSA. The CDR3 has 14 amino acids, counting the end cysteine and phenylalanine. CDR3 DNA only is kept here, 42 bases in frame from base 1.

The sequencing used peripheral blood, collected on day 0 of AZD1222 vaccination. The rearranged segments are TRBV7-2 and TRBJ1-3, with no confident D gene call. This TCR came from an adult in good health. The DNA sequence follows: TGTGCCAGCAGCACCCTAGGGACTGGAAACACCATATATTTT. It is translated as CASSTLGTGNTIYF.